A selection of T cell receptor beta chains follows, all from one sample in a study of T cell changes during pregnancy in multiple sclerosis. Repertoires were generated with immunoSEQ multiplex PCR, while TCRdb's copy carries only in-frame clones and drops some. The data hold approximately 80,000 clones, with roughly 93% observed a single time. The specimen comprised peripheral blood, sampled in the second trimester of pregnancy. Source of these receptors: a female donor in good health, enrolled as a control in a pregnancy study. Both conserved end residues are part of each CDR3. The D gene is left open where the match is weak. The listing skips clone size in some rows; elsewhere it reads once, few, many or a size class.

>TRBV9|TRBD1|NA|TRBJ2-1
TGTGCCAGCAGCTCGACCGGGACAGGGAACGAGCAGTTCTTC
CASSSTGTGNEQFF
>TRBV7-8|NA|NA|TRBJ1-2
TGTGCCAGCAGCCCAGAGGTTTGGGGGGGAGAATATGGCTACACCTTC
CASSPEVWGGEYGYTF
>TRBV6-6|TRBD1|NA|TRBJ1-6
TGTGCCAGCAGTTACTCGGACAGGGGGGACCTCCACTTT
CASSYSDRGDLHF
>TRBV30|NA|NA|TRBJ1-2
TGTGCCTGGAGTGGAGGGGGAGGCGGGGGGCGCAGGTATGGCTACACCTTC
CAWSGGGGGGRRYGYTF
>TRBV27|NA|once|TRBJ1-2
TGTGCCAGCCTTAATCCGGGATCGGGGTATGGCTACACCTTC
CASLNPGSGYGYTF
>TRBV4-2|NA|NA|TRBJ1-3
TGTGCCAGCAGCCAAGAAGGGGGAACTGGAAACACCATATATTTT
CASSQEGGTGNTIYF
>TRBV5-4|TRBD2|once|TRBJ2-1
TGTGCCAGCAGCCCAGGGACTAGCGGGGGCCAGTACAATGAGCAGTTCTTC
CASSPGTSGGQYNEQFF
>TRBV25-1|NA|NA|TRBJ2-3
TGTGCCATCCGAGGCTCAGGCACAGATACGCAGTATTTT
CAIRGSGTDTQYF
>TRBV6-1|NA|NA|TRBJ1-3
TGTGCCAGCAGTAAAGACCGATCGTCTATCTCTGGAAACACCATATATTTT
CASSKDRSSISGNTIYF
>TRBV5-1|TRBD2|NA|TRBJ2-1
TGCGCCAGCAGCTTGGTCCGGACTAGCGGCAATGAGCAGTTCTTC
CASSLVRTSGNEQFF
>TRBV7-3|TRBD1|NA|TRBJ2-3
TGTGCCAGCAGCCCGGACAGGGCTAGCACAGATACGCAGTATTTT
CASSPDRASTDTQYF
>TRBV7-2|NA|NA|TRBJ2-7
TGTGCCAGCAGCTTATCGGACGGGGTCTCCTACGAGCAGTACTTC
CASSLSDGVSYEQYF
>TRBV10-2|TRBD2|NA|TRBJ2-5
TGCGCCAGCAGGGCCCTAGCGGGGGGGGAGACCCAGTACTTC
CASRALAGGETQYF
>TRBV7-3|NA|NA|TRBJ1-1
TGTGCCAGCAGCCGCGGAAAAGATGAAGCTTTCTTT
CASSRGKDEAFF
>TRBV7-9|NA|NA|TRBJ1-1
TGTGCCAGCAGCTTGGCCCCTTCGAACACTGAAGCTTTCTTT
CASSLAPSNTEAFF
>TRBV4-1|NA|NA|TRBJ1-4
TGCGCCAGCAGCCAAGCGCCCACGGGAGGGAAGGGTGAAAAACTGTTTTTT
CASSQAPTGGKGEKLFF
>TRBV5-5|NA|NA|TRBJ2-7
TGTGCCAGCAGCATAGTTGTGGAGGGAATCGACGAGCAGTACTTC
CASSIVVEGIDEQYF
>TRBV25-1|TRBD1|NA|TRBJ1-1
TGTGCCAGCAGTCTGGGACAGGTGAGCACTGAAGCTTTCTTT
CASSLGQVSTEAFF